Listed here is a single T cell receptor beta chain. What it binds is not known. The method was immunoSEQ multiplex PCR; TCRdb's version includes in-frame clones alone and lacks a portion of them. The sample lists more than 250,000 clones, 85% to 95% occurring once. The sample belongs to a study of T cell responses to AZD1222 COVID-19 vaccine. The overall study: Second-dose schedules of about 4 or about 12 weeks were combined. Study findings and constraints: All repertoire sampling was performed exclusively after the peak T cell response. Donors skewed white British and female; clonal diversity was possibly underestimated. An increase in Spike-specific TCR breadth and depth was observed after two AZD1222 doses.

Trimming took 3 bases from V and 8 from J; bases not matched to a gene: 4. Germline CDR1 and CDR2: MNHEY and SMNVEV (reference sequence). This CDR3 has 13 residues. The TCR comes from an adult in good health. The material sequenced was peripheral blood, taken on day 0 of AZD1222 vaccination. The V call is TRBV27, the J call TRBJ1-2; 9 nucleotides agree with TRBD1. CDR3 nucleotides: TGTGCCAGCAGTTTGGGACAGGGTACAGGCTACACCTTC. This sequence encodes CASSLGQGTGYTF.